Detailed here is one T cell receptor beta chain. Method: immunoSEQ multiplex PCR; TCRdb's copy keeps in-frame clones and lacks some. Counted here are about 200,000 clones, about nine tenths occurring once; the ten biggest clones make up roughly 4%. Trimming removed 5 bases from V and 1 base from J; junction bases left unmatched: 10. The length of the CDR3 is 15 residues. The germline gives CDR1 GTSNPN, CDR2 SVGIG (reference sequence). This specimen belongs to a study of blood T cell repertoires in COVID-19. This receptor was identified in a woman in her thirties with acute COVID-19. Sequencing was carried out using PBMCs or T cells enriched from blood (not recorded which). The chain joins TRBV30 to TRBJ2-7, with 8 positions matching TRBD1. The CDR3 coding sequence is TGTGCCTGGGACTCCGGACAGGGCAAATCCTACGAGCAGTACTTC. Encoded protein: CAWDSGQGKSYEQYF. The full variable domain, with the rest looked up from reference TRBV30 and TRBJ2-7, is SQTIHQWPATLVQPVGSPLSLECTVEGTSNPNLYWYRQAAGRGLQLLFYSVGIGQISSEVPQNLSASRPQDRQFILSSKKLLLSDSGFYLCAWDSGQGKSYEQYFGPGTRLTVT.